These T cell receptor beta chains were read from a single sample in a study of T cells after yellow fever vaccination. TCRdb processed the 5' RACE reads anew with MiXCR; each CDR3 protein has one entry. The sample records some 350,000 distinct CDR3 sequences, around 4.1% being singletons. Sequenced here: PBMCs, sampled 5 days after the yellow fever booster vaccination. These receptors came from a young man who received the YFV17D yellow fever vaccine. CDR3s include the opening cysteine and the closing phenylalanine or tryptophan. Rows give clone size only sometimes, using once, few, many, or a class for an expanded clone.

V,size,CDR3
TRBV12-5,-,CASGPDGGETQYF
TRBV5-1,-,CASSPPPGGPNTGELFF
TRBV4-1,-,CASSQGPGQKPYEQYF
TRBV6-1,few,CASSWRGPDTQYF
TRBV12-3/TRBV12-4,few,CASSFLGSGNTIYF
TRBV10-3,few,CAISESIGDQPQHF
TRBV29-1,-,CSVGGTLPNNEQFF
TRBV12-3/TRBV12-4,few,CASSLGIGFQYF
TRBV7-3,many,CASSQTTWVETQYF
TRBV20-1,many,CSAKRHRVHGELFF
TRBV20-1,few,CSASDLGRNIQYF
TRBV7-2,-,CASSPIGTRNTEAFF
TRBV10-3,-,CASNAQENYGYTF
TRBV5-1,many,CASLPGGGSTEAFF
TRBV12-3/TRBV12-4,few,CASSPQTSGGARDTQYF
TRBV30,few,CAWGPIPTYEQYF
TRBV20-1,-,CSARDPTGHSGANVLTF
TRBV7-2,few,CASSPRPGTSGVADTQYF
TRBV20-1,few,CSAWTGTGARNEQFF
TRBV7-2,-,CASSLARTGYEQYF
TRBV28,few,CASSRLLTNEKLFF